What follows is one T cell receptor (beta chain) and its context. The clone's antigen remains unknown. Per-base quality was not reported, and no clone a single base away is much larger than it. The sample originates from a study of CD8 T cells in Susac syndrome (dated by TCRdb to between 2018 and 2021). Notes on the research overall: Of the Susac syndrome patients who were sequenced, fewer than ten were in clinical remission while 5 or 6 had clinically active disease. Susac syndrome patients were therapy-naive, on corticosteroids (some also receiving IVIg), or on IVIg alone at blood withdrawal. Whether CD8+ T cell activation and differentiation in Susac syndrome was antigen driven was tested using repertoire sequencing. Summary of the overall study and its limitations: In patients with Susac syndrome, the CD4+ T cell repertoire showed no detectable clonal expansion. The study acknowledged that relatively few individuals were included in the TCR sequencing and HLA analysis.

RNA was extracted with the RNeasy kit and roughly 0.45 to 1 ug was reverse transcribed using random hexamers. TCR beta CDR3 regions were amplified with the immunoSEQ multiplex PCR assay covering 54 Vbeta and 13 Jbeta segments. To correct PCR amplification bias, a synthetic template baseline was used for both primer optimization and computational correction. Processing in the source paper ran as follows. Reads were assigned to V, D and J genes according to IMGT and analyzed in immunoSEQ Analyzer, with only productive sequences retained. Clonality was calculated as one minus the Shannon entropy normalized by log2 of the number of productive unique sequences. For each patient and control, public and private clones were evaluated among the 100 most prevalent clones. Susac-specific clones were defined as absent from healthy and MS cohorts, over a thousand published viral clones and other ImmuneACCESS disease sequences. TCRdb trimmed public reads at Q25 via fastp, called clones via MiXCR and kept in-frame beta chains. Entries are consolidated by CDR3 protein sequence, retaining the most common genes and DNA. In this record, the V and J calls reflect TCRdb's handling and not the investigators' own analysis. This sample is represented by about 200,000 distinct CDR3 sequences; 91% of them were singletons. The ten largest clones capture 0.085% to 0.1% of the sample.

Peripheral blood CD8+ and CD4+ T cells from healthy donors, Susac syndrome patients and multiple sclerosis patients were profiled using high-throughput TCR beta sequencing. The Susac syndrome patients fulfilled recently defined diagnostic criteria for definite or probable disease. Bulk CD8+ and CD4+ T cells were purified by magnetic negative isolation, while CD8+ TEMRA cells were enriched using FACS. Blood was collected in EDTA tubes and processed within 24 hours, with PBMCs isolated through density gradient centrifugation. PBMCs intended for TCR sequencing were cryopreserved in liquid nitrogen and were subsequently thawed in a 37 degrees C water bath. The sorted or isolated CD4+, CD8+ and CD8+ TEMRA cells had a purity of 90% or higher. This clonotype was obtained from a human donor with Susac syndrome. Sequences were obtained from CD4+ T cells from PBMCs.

In nucleotide form, the sequence is TGCAGCGAGAGGAAGGGGCAGAACACTGAAGCTTTCTTT. Its protein reads: CSERKGQNTEAFF. This chain is built from TRBV29-1 and TRBJ1-1; a weak D assignment points to TRBD1 (5 bases agree). Inclusive of the bounding cysteine and phenylalanine, the CDR3 is 13 residues long. The DNA shown is the 39-base CDR3, in frame from base 1. Trimming takes 7 bases from V and 1 base from J, and the germline ends sit 13 bases apart. Reading the germline V gene gives CDR1 SQVTM and CDR2 ANQGSEA.